Ten or more counts support the clone carrying this TCR beta chain. Its target is not known. These data belong to a study of T-cell reconstitution after alpha-beta-depleted transplantation in children. CDR1 and CDR2 from the germline V gene are MNHEY and SMNVEV (reference sequence). V was clipped by 2 bases and J by 3 bases, with 11 bases between them. The CDR3 runs 14 residues. General study findings and limits: In patients about two months after transplant, alpha-beta T cells reportedly arose from several hundred expanded graft clones. Recipient T cells and thymic progenitors that survived gave rise to the high TCRbeta diversity observed at day 60 in some patients. Diversity and T-cell counts at one year after transplant derived mostly from new T cells.

As it was prepared, the TCRbeta library received unique molecular identifiers. Via MiXCR, TCRdb re-called the PCR reads, giving one row per CDR3 protein. In the table there are approximately 630,000 distinct CDR3 sequences, roughly 14% of which are singletons. Sequencing used PBMCs, obtained before TCRalphabeta/CD19-depleted stem cell transplant. The TCR comes from a girl between 2 and 10 years old with congenital amegakaryocytic thrombocytopenia, due to receive a stem cell transplant. The chain couples TRBV27 to TRBJ2-7; a weak D match, TRBD1 (6 bases). The CDR3 reads CASSLAGEGYEQYF. As DNA, the CDR3 is TGTGCCAGCAGTTTAGCAGGGGAAGGCTACGAGCAGTACTTC.